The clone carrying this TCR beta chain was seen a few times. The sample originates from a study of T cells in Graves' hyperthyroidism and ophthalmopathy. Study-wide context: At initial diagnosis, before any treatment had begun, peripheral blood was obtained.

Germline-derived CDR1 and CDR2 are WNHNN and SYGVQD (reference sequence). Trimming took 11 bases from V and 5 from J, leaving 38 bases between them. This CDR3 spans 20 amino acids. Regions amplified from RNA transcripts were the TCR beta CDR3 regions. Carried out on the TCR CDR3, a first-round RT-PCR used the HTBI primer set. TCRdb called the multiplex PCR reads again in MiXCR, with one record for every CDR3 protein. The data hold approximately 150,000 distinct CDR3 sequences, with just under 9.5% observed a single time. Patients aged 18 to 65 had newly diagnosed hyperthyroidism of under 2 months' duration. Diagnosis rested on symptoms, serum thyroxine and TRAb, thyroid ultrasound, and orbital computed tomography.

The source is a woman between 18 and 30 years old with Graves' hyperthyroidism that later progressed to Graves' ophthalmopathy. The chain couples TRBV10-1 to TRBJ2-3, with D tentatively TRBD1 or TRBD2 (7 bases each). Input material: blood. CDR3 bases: TGCGCCGTAGGGGGCAGCGGGATGGGGACGAAGAGAGGGGCCGGAGATACGCAGTATTTT. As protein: CAVGGSGMGTKRGAGDTQYF.